The T cell receptor beta chain under discussion was sequenced for a study of T cell responses to AZD1222 COVID-19 vaccine. Broader study findings: Among spike-specific TCRs, nearly half reportedly target unmutated variant regions. Repertoire collection took place solely once the T cell response had peaked.

The assay was immunoSEQ multiplex PCR, and TCRdb's table has in-frame clones only and misses some. The sample has 150,000 to 160,000 clones; over 90% are singletons. With regard to this clone: Its antigen remains unidentified.

The TCR sequence derives from an adult who received the AZD1222 COVID-19 vaccine. The sample consisted of peripheral blood, taken 28 days after the second AZD1222 dose.

CDR3: CASSIMFPGGNNEQFF. For the CDR3, the DNA is TGTGCCAGTAGTATAATGTTTCCGGGCGGAAACAATGAGCAGTTCTTC. The genes are TRBV19 and TRBJ2-1; D ambiguous. Germline lookup yields CDR1 LNHDA and CDR2 SQIVND (reference sequence). The CDR3 loop spans 16 amino acids. Trimming removed 2 bases at V and 5 bases at J, with 16 bases between.